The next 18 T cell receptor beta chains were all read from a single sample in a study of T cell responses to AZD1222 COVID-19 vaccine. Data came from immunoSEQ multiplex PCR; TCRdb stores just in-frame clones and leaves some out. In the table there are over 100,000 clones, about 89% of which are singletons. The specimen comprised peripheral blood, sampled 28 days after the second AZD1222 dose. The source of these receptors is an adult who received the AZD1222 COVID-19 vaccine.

CDR3 residues: CASRDRGNNEQFF. DNA for the CDR3: TGTGCCAGCAGGGACAGGGGGAACAATGAGCAGTTCTTC. The chain combines TRBV6-5 with TRBJ2-1, with 10 nucleotides matching TRBD1. V was clipped by 6 bases and J by 5 bases; unmatched bases: 1. The germline gives CDR1 MNHEY, CDR2 SVGAGI. This CDR3 contains 13 residues.

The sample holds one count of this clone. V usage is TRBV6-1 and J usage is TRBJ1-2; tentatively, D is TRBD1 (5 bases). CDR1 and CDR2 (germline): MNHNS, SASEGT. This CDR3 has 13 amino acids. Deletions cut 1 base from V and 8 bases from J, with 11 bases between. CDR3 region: CASSEEGRLGYTF. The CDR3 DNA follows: TGTGCCAGCAGTGAAGAGGGGAGGTTGGGCTACACCTTC.

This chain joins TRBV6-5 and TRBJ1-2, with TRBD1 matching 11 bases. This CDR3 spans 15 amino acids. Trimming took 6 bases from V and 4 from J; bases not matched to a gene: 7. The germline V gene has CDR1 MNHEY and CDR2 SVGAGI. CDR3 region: CASSPTGTGGYGYTF. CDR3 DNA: TGTGCCAGCAGCCCCACCGGGACAGGGGGCTATGGCTACACCTTC.

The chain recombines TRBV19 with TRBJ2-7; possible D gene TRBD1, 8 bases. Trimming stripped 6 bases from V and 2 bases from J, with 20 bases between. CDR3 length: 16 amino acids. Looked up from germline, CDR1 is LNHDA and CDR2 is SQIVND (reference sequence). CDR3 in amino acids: CASRSGGDRLPYEQYF. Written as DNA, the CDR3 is TGTGCCAGTAGATCAGGGGGGGACAGGTTGCCCTACGAGCAGTACTTC.

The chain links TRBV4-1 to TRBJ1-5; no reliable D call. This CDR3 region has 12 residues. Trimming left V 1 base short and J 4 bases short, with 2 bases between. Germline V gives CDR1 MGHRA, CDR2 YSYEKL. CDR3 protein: CASSQGNQPQHF. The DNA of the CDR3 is TGCGCCAGCAGCCAAGGGAATCAGCCCCAGCATTTT.

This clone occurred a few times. CDR3 nucleotides: TGTGCCAGCAGTGACTCCGCCGCAGGGAGCAGCGAGCAGTACTTC. It yields the protein CASSDSAAGSSEQYF. This rearrangement joins TRBV6-4 to TRBJ2-7; D possibly matches TRBD1 or TRBD2 (5 bases each). The CDR3 is made up of 15 amino acids. Trimming removed 0 bases at V and 6 bases at J, with 15 bases between. Per the germline V gene, CDR1 is MRHNA and CDR2 is SNTAGT.

The DNA of the CDR3 is TGTGCCTGGGACAGGGGGAACACTGAAGCTTTCTTT. This encodes CAWDRGNTEAFF. The chain joins TRBV30 to TRBJ1-1; 8 bases are a match to TRBD1. Per the germline V gene, CDR1 is GTSNPN and CDR2 is SVGIG (reference sequence). Unmatched junction bases numbered 0, after V lost 5 bases and J lost 1 base. The CDR3 loop spans 12 amino acids.

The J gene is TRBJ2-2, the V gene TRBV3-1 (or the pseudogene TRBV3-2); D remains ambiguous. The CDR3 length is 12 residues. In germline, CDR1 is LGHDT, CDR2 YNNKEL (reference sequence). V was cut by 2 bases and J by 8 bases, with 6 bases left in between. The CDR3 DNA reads TGTGCCAGCAGCCAACCGAAGGGGGAGCTGTTTTTT. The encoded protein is CASSQPKGELFF.

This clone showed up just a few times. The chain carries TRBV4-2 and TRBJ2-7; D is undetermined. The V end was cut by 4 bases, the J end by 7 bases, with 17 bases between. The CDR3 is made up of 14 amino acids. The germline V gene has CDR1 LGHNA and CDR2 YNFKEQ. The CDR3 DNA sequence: TGTGCCAGCAGCCTTGGCGGCACGAGAGCTGAGCAGTACTTC. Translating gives CASSLGGTRAEQYF.

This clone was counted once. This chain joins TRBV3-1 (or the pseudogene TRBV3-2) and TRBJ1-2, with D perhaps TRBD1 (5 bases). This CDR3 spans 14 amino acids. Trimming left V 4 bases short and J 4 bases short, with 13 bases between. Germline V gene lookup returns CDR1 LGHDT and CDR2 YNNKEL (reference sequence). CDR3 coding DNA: TGTGCCAGCAGCCGAGGAACGGGGCCCTATGGCTACACCTTC. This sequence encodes CASSRGTGPYGYTF.

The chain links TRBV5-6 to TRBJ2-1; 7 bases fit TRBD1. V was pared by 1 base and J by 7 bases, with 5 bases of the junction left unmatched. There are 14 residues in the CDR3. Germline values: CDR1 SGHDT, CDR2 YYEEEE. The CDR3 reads CASSLNRGVNEQFF. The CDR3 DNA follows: TGTGCCAGCAGCTTGAACAGGGGAGTAAATGAGCAGTTCTTC.

CDR3 amino acids: CASSPAQQPQHF. For the CDR3, the DNA is TGTGCCAGCAGCCCCGCTCAGCAGCCCCAGCATTTT. The chain employs TRBV7-2 and TRBJ1-5; D gene ambiguous. Trimming left V 5 bases short and J 7 bases short, with 9 bases between. The germline CDR1 and CDR2 sequences are SGHTA and FQGNSA. The CDR3 totals 12 residues.

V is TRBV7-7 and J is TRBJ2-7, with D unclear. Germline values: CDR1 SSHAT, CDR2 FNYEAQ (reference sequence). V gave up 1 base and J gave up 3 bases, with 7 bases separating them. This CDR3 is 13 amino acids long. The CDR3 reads CASSLGRSYEQYF. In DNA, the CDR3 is TGTGCCAGCAGCTTAGGTCGCAGCTACGAGCAGTACTTC.

The CDR3 nucleotides read TGTGCCAGCAGCTTACAGGGTGGGGGTCAGCCCCAGCATTTT. It specifies CASSLQGGGQPQHF. The rearrangement joins TRBV7-2 to TRBJ1-5, with D possibly matching TRBD1 (5 bases). The germline V and J ends were trimmed by 2 bases and 6 bases, with 11 bases remaining between them. Germline values: CDR1 SGHTA, CDR2 FQGNSA. CDR3 length: 14 residues.

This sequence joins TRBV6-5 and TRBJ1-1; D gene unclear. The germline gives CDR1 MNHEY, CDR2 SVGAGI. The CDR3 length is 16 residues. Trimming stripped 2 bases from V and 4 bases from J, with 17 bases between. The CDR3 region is CASSYDRGAGLTEAFF. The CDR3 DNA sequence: TGTGCCAGCAGTTACGATCGGGGAGCAGGACTCACTGAAGCTTTCTTT.

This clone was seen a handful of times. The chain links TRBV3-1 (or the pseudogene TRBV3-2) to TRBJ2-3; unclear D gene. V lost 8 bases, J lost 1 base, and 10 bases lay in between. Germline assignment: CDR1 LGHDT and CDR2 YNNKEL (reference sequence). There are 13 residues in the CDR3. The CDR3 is CASGPRGTDTQYF. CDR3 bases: TGTGCCAGCGGCCCCCGGGGCACAGATACGCAGTATTTT.

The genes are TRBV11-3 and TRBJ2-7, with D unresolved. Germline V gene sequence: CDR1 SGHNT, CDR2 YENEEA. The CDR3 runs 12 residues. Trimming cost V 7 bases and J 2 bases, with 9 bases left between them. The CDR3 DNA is TGTGCCAGCACCCTCAGTACCTACGAGCAGTACTTC. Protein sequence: CASTLSTYEQYF.

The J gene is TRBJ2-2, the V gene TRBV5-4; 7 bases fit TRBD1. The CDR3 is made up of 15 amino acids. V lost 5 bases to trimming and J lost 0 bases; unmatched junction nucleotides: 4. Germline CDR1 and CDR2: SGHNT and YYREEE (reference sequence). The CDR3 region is CASRLGGANTGELFF. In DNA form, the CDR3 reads TGTGCCAGCAGGTTAGGGGGCGCGAACACCGGGGAGCTGTTTTTT.